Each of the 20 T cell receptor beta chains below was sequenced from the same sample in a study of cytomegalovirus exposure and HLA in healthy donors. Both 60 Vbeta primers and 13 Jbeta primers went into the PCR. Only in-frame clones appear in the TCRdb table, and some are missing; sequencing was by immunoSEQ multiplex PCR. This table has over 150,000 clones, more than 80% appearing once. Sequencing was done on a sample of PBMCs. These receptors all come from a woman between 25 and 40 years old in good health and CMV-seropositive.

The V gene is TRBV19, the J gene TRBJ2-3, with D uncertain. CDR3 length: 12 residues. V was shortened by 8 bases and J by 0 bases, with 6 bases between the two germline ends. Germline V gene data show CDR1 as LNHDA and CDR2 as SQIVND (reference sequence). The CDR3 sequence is CASSTSTDTQYF. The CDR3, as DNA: TGTGCCAGTTCAACTAGCACAGATACGCAGTATTTT. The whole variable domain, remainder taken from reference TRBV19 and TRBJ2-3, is DGGITQSPKYLFRKEGQNVTLSCEQNLNHDAMYWYRQDPGQGLRLIYYSQIVNDFQKGDIAEGYSVSREKKESFPLTVTSAQKNPTAFYLCASSTSTDTQYFGPGTRLTVL.

The CDR3 DNA reads TGTGCCAGCAGCGTAGGAGGGGACAGGGCATCCTACGAGCAGTACTTC. Protein sequence: CASSVGGDRASYEQYF. The chain carries TRBV9 and TRBJ2-7; 9 nucleotides line up with TRBD1. Germline lookup yields CDR1 SGDLS and CDR2 YYNGEE. The CDR3 has 16 residues. The J segment lost 1 base and the V segment lost 0 bases, leaving 5 bases of the junction unmatched.

As DNA, the CDR3 is TGTGCCAGCAGCTTGCGAGGGGGTGGCGTAGATACGCAGTATTTT. Protein product: CASSLRGGGVDTQYF. The chain recombines TRBV7-2 with TRBJ2-3, with TRBD1 as a possible D gene (6 bases). The CDR3 totals 15 residues. Germline lookup yields CDR1 SGHTA and CDR2 FQGNSA. Trimming took 3 bases from V and 5 from J, leaving 15 bases between them.

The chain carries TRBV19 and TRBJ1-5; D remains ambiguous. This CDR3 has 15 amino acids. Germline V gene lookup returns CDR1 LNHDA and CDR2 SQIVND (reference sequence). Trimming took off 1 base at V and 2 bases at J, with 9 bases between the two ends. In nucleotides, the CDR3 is TGTGCCAGTAGTATAGGAAGGAGTCGCAATCAGCCCCAGCATTTT. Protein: CASSIGRSRNQPQHF.

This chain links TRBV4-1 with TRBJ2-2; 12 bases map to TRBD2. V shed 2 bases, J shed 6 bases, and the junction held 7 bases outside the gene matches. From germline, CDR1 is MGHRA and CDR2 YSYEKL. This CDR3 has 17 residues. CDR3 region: CASSQNSLAGGSGELFF. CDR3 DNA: TGCGCCAGCAGCCAAAACTCTCTAGCGGGGGGGTCCGGGGAGCTGTTTTTT.

The DNA of the CDR3 is TGTGCCAGCACCACACCGGGACTTTCTCCAAGGGCTGAAGCTTTCTTT. Translating it yields CASTTPGLSPRAEAFF. V is TRBV6-6 and J is TRBJ1-1, with a weak D call TRBD1 (5 bases). Trimming took off 7 bases at V and 6 bases at J, with 24 bases between the two ends. Germline values: CDR1 MNHNY, CDR2 SVGAGI (reference sequence). This CDR3 comprises 16 residues.

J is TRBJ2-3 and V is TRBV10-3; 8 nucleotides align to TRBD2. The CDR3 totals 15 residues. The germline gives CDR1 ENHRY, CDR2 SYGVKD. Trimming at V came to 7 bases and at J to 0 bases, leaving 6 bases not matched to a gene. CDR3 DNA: TGTGCCATCACTATAGCGGGGACTAGCACAGATACGCAGTATTTT. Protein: CAITIAGTSTDTQYF.

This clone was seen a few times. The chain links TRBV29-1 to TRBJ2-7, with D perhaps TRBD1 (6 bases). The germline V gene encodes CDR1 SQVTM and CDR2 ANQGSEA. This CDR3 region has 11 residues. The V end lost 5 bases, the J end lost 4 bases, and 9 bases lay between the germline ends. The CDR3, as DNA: TGCAGCGTTAATAGGGGGTACGAGCAGTACTTC. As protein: CSVNRGYEQYF.

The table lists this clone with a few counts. CDR3 in amino acids: CASSWGLGQSREQYF. The CDR3 bases are TGTGCCAGCAGCTGGGGTCTTGGACAGTCTCGAGAGCAGTACTTC. The chain carries TRBV7-3 and TRBJ2-7, with D possibly TRBD1 on 6 matching bases. CDR1 and CDR2 from the germline V gene are SGHTA and FQGTGA. The CDR3 runs 15 residues. V was clipped by 4 bases and J by 7 bases, with 20 bases between them.

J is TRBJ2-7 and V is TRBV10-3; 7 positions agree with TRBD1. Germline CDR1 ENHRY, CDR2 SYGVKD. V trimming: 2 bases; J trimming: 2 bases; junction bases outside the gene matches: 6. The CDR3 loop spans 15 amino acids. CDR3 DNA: TGTGCCATCAGTGAGACCAACAGGGGTCCCTACGAGCAGTACTTC. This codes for CAISETNRGPYEQYF.

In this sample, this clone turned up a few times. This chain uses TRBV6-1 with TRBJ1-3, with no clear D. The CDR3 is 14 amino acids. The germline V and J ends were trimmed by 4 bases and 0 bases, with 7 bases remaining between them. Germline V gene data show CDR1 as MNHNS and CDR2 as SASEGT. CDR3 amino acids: CASSGGSSGNTIYF. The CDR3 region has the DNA TGTGCCAGCAGTGGAGGGAGCTCTGGAAACACCATATATTTT.

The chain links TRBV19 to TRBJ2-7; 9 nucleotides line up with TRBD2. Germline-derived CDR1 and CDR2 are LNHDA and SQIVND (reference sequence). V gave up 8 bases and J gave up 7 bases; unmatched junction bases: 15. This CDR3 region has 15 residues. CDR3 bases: TGTGCCAGTGGGGAAGCGGGGGGCCTTCTTATAGAGCAGTACTTC. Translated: CASGEAGGLLIEQYF.

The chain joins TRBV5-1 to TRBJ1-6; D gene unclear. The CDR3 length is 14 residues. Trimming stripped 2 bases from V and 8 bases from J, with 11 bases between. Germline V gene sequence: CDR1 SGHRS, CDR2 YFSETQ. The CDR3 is CASSLGEGDSPLHF. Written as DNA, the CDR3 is TGCGCCAGCAGCTTAGGAGAAGGCGATTCACCCCTCCACTTT.

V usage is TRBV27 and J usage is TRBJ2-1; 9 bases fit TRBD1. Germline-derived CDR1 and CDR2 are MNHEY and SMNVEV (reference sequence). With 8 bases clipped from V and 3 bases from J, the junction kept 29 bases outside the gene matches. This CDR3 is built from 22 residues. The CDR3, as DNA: TGTGCCAGCGCCGCTACTCTAGCACGATCCGACAGGGGGGAGAGGGACTACAATGAGCAGTTCTTC. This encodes CASAATLARSDRGERDYNEQFF.

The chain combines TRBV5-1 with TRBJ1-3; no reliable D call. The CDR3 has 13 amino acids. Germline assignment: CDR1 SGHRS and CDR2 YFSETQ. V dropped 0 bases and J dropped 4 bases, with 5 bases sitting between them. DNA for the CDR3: TGCGCCAGCAGCTTGGAATCGGGAAACACCATATATTTT. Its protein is CASSLESGNTIYF.

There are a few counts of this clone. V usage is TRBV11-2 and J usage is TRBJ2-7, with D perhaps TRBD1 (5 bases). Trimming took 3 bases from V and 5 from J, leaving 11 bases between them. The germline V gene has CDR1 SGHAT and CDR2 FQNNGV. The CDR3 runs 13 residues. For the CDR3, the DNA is TGTGCCAGCAGCTTTGGCAGGGAACACGAGCAGTACTTC. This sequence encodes CASSFGREHEQYF.

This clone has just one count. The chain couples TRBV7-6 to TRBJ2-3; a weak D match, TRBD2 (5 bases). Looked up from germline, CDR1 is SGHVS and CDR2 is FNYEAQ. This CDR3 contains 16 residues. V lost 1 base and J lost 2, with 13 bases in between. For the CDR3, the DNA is TGTGCCAGCAGCTTAGGGGGAGTCCGAGTCACAGATACGCAGTATTTT. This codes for CASSLGGVRVTDTQYF.

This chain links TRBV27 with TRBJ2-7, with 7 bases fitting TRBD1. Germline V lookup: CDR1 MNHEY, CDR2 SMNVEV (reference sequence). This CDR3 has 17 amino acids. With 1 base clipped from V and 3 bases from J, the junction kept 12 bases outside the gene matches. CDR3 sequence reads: CASSLYRGRGINYEQYF. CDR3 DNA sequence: TGTGCCAGCAGTTTATATAGGGGCAGGGGGATAAACTACGAGCAGTACTTC.

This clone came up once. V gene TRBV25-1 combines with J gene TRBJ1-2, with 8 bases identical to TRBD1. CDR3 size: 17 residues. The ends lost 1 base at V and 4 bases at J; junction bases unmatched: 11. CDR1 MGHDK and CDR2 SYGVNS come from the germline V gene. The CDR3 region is CASSEWGRGRFRYGYTF. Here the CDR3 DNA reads TGTGCCAGCAGTGAATGGGGCAGGGGGCGATTCCGCTATGGCTACACCTTC.

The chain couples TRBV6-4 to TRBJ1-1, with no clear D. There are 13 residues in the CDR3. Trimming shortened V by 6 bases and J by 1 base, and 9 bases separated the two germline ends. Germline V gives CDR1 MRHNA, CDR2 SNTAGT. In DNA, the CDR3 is TGTGCCAGCAGCTCCGAGGGGAACACTGAAGCTTTCTTT. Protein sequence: CASSSEGNTEAFF.